The 26 T cell receptor beta chains below all came from one sample that was sequenced in a study of cytomegalovirus exposure and HLA in healthy donors. PCR involved 60 Vbeta and 13 Jbeta primers. The repertoire was sequenced with immunoSEQ multiplex PCR; TCRdb's copy has only in-frame clones and lacks some. The table includes roughly 220,000 clones, around 80% detected once. The sequenced sample was PBMCs. Receptors originate from a man aged 50 to 60 in good health and CMV-seronegative.

This chain uses TRBV6-5 with TRBJ2-1, with 8 positions matching TRBD2. This CDR3 spans 15 amino acids. J gave up 0 bases and V 10 bases, and 8 bases lay outside the gene matches. The germline V gene has CDR1 MNHEY and CDR2 SVGAGI. The CDR3 loop reads CATYPLAGSYNEQFF. CDR3 nucleotide sequence: TGTGCCACCTATCCCCTAGCGGGCTCCTACAATGAGCAGTTCTTC.

The gene calls are TRBV7-9 and TRBJ1-5, with D possibly being TRBD1 (5 bases). The V and J ends lost 5 bases and 3 bases respectively, with 11 bases between them. The CDR3 is 14 residues long. From germline, CDR1 is SEHNR and CDR2 FQNEAQ (reference sequence). The CDR3 DNA follows: TGTGCCAGCAGCACACAGGCAGTCAATCAGCCCCAGCATTTT. Its protein product is CASSTQAVNQPQHF.

This clone has a single count. Here the CDR3 DNA reads TGTGCCAGCAGCGAAGAGGGACTAGCGATGGAGACCCAGTACTTC. Translating gives CASSEEGLAMETQYF. This rearrangement joins TRBV28 to TRBJ2-5; 10 nucleotides line up with TRBD2. Looked up from germline, CDR1 is MDHEN and CDR2 is SYDVKM. The CDR3 spans 15 residues. After removal of 6 bases from V and 5 bases from J, the junction contained 9 bases not matched to a gene.

This clone occurred once. This chain connects TRBV18 to TRBJ2-7; D remains ambiguous. The CDR3 totals 13 residues. The germline V and J ends were trimmed by 3 bases and 6 bases, with 12 bases remaining between them. CDR1 and CDR2 from the germline V gene are KGHSH and LQKENI. For the CDR3, the DNA is TGTGCCAGCTCACCCCTAGACTTGGGCGAGCAGTACTTC. This encodes CASSPLDLGEQYF.

A few counts support this clone. J is TRBJ2-5 and V is TRBV6-4; 7 nucleotides agree with TRBD2. There are 15 residues in the CDR3. CDR1 is MRHNA, CDR2 SNTAGT, per germline. V lost 5 bases to trimming and J lost 2 bases; unmatched junction nucleotides: 8. The CDR3 region is CASSHASGGQETQYF. The CDR3 DNA follows: TGTGCCAGCAGTCACGCTAGCGGAGGGCAAGAGACCCAGTACTTC.

The chain is built from TRBV9 and TRBJ2-3, with D possibly matching TRBD2 (5 bases). V lost 6 bases to trimming and J lost 1 base, with 18 bases between them. This CDR3 is 16 amino acids long. Germline CDR1 SGDLS, CDR2 YYNGEE. Here the CDR3 DNA reads TGTGCCAGCACTATGAGCGGTGGAGTGGGCACAGATACGCAGTATTTT. Protein sequence: CASTMSGGVGTDTQYF. Looking up the rest from reference TRBV9 and TRBJ2-3 gives the full variable domain: DSGVTQTPKHLITATGQRVTLRCSPRSGDLSVYWYQQSLDQGLQFLIQYYNGEERAKGNILERFSAQQFPDLHSELNLSSLELGDSALYFCASTMSGGVGTDTQYFGPGTRLTVL.

The CDR3: CASSTPTGANYGYTF. CDR3 nucleotides: TGTGCCAGTAGTACCCCGACAGGGGCTAACTATGGCTACACCTTC. This chain connects TRBV19 to TRBJ1-2; 8 bases fit TRBD1. Germline loops: CDR1 LNHDA, CDR2 SQIVND (reference sequence). The ends lost 4 bases at V and 0 bases at J; junction bases unmatched: 4. This CDR3 region has 15 residues.

The chain carries TRBV28 and TRBJ1-2, with TRBD1 matching 8 bases. The CDR3 has 16 residues. Trimming cost V 5 bases and J 4 bases; bases outside gene matches: 12. Looked up from germline, CDR1 is MDHEN and CDR2 is SYDVKM. In DNA, the CDR3 is TGTGCCAGCAGTCTTGATACAGGGGGAGGGATCTATGGCTACACCTTC. It encodes CASSLDTGGGIYGYTF.

This clone was found once. The chain carries TRBV18 and TRBJ1-5, with 7 bases lining up with TRBD1. V lost 4 bases, J lost 7 bases, and 10 bases stayed unmatched. This CDR3 has 15 residues. Germline V gene lookup returns CDR1 KGHSH and CDR2 LQKENI. CDR3 bases: TGTGCCAGCTCACTGGGGACAGAGCGGTACCAGCCCCAGCATTTT. This translates into CASSLGTERYQPQHF.

The CDR3 region has the DNA TGTGCCAGCAGCCGCCCCGGGGCGGGAGTACCTAGTGAGCAGTTCTTC. Translation gives CASSRPGAGVPSEQFF. The genes are TRBV7-2 and TRBJ2-1; 7 nucleotides match TRBD2. V gave up 5 bases and J gave up 9 bases; unmatched junction bases: 16. The CDR3 spans 16 residues. Germline V gene sequence: CDR1 SGHTA, CDR2 FQGNSA.

This clone was found a few times. The rearrangement joins TRBV12-5 to TRBJ2-3, with TRBD2 matching over 12 bases. CDR1 and CDR2 (germline): LGHNT, FRNRAP. CDR3 length: 15 amino acids. With 4 bases clipped from V and 6 bases from J, the junction kept 5 bases outside the gene matches. The CDR3 region is CASGSRLAGADTQYF. The CDR3 DNA is TGTGCTAGTGGTTCACGACTAGCGGGAGCGGATACGCAGTATTTT.

The chain employs TRBV6-6 and TRBJ1-3, with 7 nucleotides matching TRBD1. This CDR3 has 16 residues. The trim removed 6 bases at V and 0 bases at J, leaving 8 bases unmatched. Germline CDR1 and CDR2: MNHNY and SVGAGI (reference sequence). The CDR3 here is CASSPRGSHSGNTIYF. CDR3 nucleotides: TGTGCCAGCAGCCCCAGGGGGAGCCACTCTGGAAACACCATATATTTT.

J is TRBJ1-1 and V is TRBV27; the D is unclear. V was shortened by 0 bases and J by 4 bases, with 9 bases between the two germline ends. Germline V gene lookup returns CDR1 MNHEY and CDR2 SMNVEV (reference sequence). The CDR3 spans 14 residues. The CDR3 protein is CASSLSFGVTEAFF. The CDR3 DNA is TGTGCCAGCAGTTTATCATTCGGGGTCACTGAAGCTTTCTTT.

The chain combines TRBV20-1 with TRBJ2-7; D remains unclear. Trimming shortened V by 0 bases and J by 5 bases, and 5 bases separated the two germline ends. Looked up from germline, CDR1 is DFQATT and CDR2 is SNEGSKA (reference sequence). CDR3 length equals 11 residues. CDR3 residues: CSARDRDEQYF. CDR3 nucleotides: TGCAGTGCTAGAGATCGCGACGAGCAGTACTTC.

The chain employs TRBV6-6 and TRBJ2-3; 11 bases agree with TRBD2. Germline CDR1 and CDR2: MNHNY and SVGAGI (reference sequence). This CDR3 has 16 residues. Losses at the gene ends were 4 bases for V and 5 bases for J; bases not matched to a gene: 8. CDR3 bases: TGTGCCAGCAGTTCCTTACTAGCGGGAGATCTAGATACGCAGTATTTT. The encoded protein is CASSSLLAGDLDTQYF.

This clone came up once. The chain combines TRBV4-1 with TRBJ2-7, with D perhaps TRBD2 (6 bases). The germline V gene encodes CDR1 MGHRA and CDR2 YSYEKL. This CDR3 spans 18 amino acids. Trimming removed 1 base at V and 4 bases at J, with 23 bases between. The CDR3 bases are TGCGCCAGCAGCCAAGGGGGTCCCAGCGGGCTCGGCACTTACGAGCAGTACTTC. It translates to CASSQGGPSGLGTYEQYF.

The chain employs TRBV2 and TRBJ1-1, with D possibly TRBD1 on 6 matching bases. V lost 6 bases, J lost 4 bases, and 15 bases lay in between. CDR3 length equals 14 residues. CDR1 is SNHLY, CDR2 FYNNEI, per germline. DNA for the CDR3: TGTGCCAGCAGATCCACAGGGTGGGTCACTGAAGCTTTCTTT. It specifies CASRSTGWVTEAFF. The whole variable domain, filled in from reference TRBV2 and TRBJ1-1, reads EPEVTQTPSHQVTQMGQEVILRCVPISNHLYFYWYRQILGQKVEFLVSFYNNEISEKSEIFDDQFSVERPDGSNFTLKIRSTKLEDSAMYFCASRSTGWVTEAFFGQGTRLTVV.

This chain uses TRBV28 with TRBJ1-4, with TRBD1 matching over 9 bases. Germline assignment: CDR1 MDHEN and CDR2 SYDVKM. This CDR3 spans 14 amino acids. The V and J ends lost 6 bases and 5 bases, in that order; junction bases with no gene match: 4. For the CDR3, the DNA is TGTGCCAGCAGATCCGGGACAGGGAATGAAAAACTGTTTTTT. It is translated as CASRSGTGNEKLFF. Based on the CDR3 plus reference TRBV28 and TRBJ1-4, the full variable domain is DVKVTQSSRYLVKRTGEKVFLECVQDMDHENMFWYRQDPGLGLRLIYFSYDVKMKEKGDIPEGYSVSREKKERFSLILESASTNQTSMYLCASRSGTGNEKLFFGSGTQLSVL.

This rearrangement joins TRBV18 to TRBJ1-4; TRBD1 matches 9 bases. The J segment lost 10 bases and the V segment lost 1 base, leaving 10 bases of the junction unmatched. Germline CDR1 and CDR2: KGHSH and LQKENI. This CDR3 spans 16 amino acids. CDR3 protein: CASSPQTGTGRGKLFF. Written as DNA, the CDR3 is TGTGCCAGCTCACCACAAACCGGGACAGGGCGAGGAAAACTGTTTTTT.

The chain is built from TRBV28 and TRBJ2-7; possibly TRBD2 for D (6 bases). V was trimmed by 4 bases and J by 7 bases, leaving 17 bases between them. The CDR3 extends over 14 amino acids. Germline values: CDR1 MDHEN, CDR2 SYDVKM. This CDR3 reads CASSSLASSPEQYF. The CDR3 DNA follows: TGTGCCAGCAGTTCGCTAGCGAGTTCTCCGGAGCAGTACTTC.

The J gene is TRBJ1-1, the V gene TRBV6-5, with D possibly matching TRBD1 (5 bases). Per germline, CDR1 MNHEY and CDR2 SVGAGI. Between the trimmed V and J ends, which lost 2 bases and 0 bases, there was a span of 10 bases. The CDR3 is made up of 15 amino acids. The CDR3 bases are TGTGCCAGCAGTTACGAGGCAGGGATGAACACTGAAGCTTTCTTT. This encodes CASSYEAGMNTEAFF.

The chain employs TRBV27 and TRBJ1-2; D might be TRBD1 (6 bases). Germline lookup yields CDR1 MNHEY and CDR2 SMNVEV (reference sequence). CDR3 size: 15 residues. Trimming took 5 bases from V and 0 from J, leaving 13 bases between them. In nucleotides, the CDR3 is TGTGCCAGCAGTCCGTACAGGGAAACTAACTATGGCTACACCTTC. It codes for CASSPYRETNYGYTF.

This clone was recorded once. The chain uses TRBV27 and TRBJ2-2; 16 nucleotides align to TRBD2. Looked up from germline, CDR1 is MNHEY and CDR2 is SMNVEV (reference sequence). Losses at the gene ends were 6 bases for V and 6 bases for J; bases not matched to a gene: 7. CDR3 length equals 17 residues. DNA of the CDR3: TGTGCCAGCAGGAAGGGACTAGCGGGAGGGGTCGCCGGGGAGCTGTTTTTT. The encoded protein is CASRKGLAGGVAGELFF.

The J gene is TRBJ2-1, the V gene TRBV5-5; 10 bases agree with TRBD2. Trimming cost V 4 bases and J 5 bases; bases outside gene matches: 6. CDR3 length: 15 residues. Per germline, CDR1 SGHKS and CDR2 YYEKEE (reference sequence). The CDR3 sequence: CASSPTSGANNEQFF. CDR3 sequence (DNA): TGTGCCAGCAGCCCCACTAGCGGGGCGAACAATGAGCAGTTCTTC.

This clone has only one observation. J is TRBJ1-2 and V is TRBV10-3, with a tentative D call TRBD1 (5 bases). The CDR3 loop spans 11 amino acids. Trimming removed 8 bases at V and 5 bases at J, with 9 bases between. Germline CDR1 and CDR2: ENHRY and SYGVKD. The CDR3 sequence: CAIGAGYGYTF. The CDR3 DNA is TGTGCCATCGGGGCAGGATATGGCTACACCTTC.

The rearrangement joins TRBV10-3 to TRBJ1-1, with D perhaps TRBD1 (6 bases). Trimming left V 5 bases short and J 5 bases short, with 15 bases between. CDR1 and CDR2 from the germline V gene are ENHRY and SYGVKD. The CDR3 loop spans 14 amino acids. CDR3 residues: CAISPGQLSTEAFF. CDR3 bases: TGTGCCATCAGTCCCGGACAGTTATCTACTGAAGCTTTCTTT.